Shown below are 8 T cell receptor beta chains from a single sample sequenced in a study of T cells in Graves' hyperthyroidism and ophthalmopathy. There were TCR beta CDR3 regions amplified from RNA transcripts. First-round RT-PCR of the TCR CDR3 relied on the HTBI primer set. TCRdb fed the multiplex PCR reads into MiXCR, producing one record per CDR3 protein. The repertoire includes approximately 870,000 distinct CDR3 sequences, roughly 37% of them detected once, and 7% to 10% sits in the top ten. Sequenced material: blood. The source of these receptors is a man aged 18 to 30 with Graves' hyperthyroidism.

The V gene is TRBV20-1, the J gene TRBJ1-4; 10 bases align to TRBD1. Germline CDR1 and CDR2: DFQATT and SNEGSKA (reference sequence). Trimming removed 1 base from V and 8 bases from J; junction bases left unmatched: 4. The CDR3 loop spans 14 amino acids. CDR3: CSARVGTGAEKLFF. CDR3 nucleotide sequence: TGCAGTGCTAGAGTCGGGACAGGGGCGGAAAAACTGTTTTTT.

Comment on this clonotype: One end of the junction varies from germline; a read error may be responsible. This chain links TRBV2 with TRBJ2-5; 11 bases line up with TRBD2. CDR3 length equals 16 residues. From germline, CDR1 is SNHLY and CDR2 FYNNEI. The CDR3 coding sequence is TGCGCCAGCAGCGCATCGACTAGCGGGGTTTTGGAGACCCAGTACTTC. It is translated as CASSASTSGVLETQYF.

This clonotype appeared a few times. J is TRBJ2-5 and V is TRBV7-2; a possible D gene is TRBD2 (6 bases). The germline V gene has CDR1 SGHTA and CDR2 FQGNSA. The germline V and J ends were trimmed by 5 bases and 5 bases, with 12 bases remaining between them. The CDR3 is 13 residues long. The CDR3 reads CASSTGVGETQYF. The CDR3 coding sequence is TGTGCCAGCAGCACGGGGGTAGGGGAGACCCAGTACTTC.

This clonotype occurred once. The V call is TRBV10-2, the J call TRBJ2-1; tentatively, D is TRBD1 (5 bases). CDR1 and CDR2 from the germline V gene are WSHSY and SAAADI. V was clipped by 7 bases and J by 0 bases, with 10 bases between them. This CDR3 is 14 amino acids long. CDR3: CASNRPDSYNEQFF. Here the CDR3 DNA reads TGCGCCAGCAACAGGCCTGACTCCTACAATGAGCAGTTCTTC.

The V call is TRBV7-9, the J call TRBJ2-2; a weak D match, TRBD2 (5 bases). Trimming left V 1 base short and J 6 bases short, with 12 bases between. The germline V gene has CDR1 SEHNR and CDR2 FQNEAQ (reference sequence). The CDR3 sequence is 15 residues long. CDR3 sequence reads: CASSLGGLGAGELFF. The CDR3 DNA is TGTGCCAGCAGCTTAGGAGGGTTGGGCGCCGGGGAGCTGTTTTTT.

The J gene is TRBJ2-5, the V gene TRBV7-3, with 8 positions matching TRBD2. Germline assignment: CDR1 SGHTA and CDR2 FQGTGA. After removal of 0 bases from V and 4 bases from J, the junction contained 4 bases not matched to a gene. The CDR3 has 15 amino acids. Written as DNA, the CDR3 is TGTGCCAGCAGCTTAACCGGGACTAGGGGAGAGACCCAGTACTTC. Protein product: CASSLTGTRGETQYF. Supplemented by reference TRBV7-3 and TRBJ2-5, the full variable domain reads GAGVSQTPSNKVTEKGKYVELRCDPISGHTALYWYRQSLGQGPEFLIYFQGTGAADDSGLPNDRFFAVRPEGSVSTLKIQRTERGDSAVYLCASSLTGTRGETQYFGPGTRLLVL.

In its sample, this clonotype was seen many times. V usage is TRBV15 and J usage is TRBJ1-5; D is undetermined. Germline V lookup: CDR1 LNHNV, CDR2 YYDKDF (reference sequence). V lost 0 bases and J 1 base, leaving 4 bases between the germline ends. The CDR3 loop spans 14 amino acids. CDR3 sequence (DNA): TGTGCCACCAGCAGAGATAAGAGCAATCAGCCCCAGCATTTT. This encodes CATSRDKSNQPQHF. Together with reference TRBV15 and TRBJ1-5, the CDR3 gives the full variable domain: DAMVIQNPRYQVTQFGKPVTLSCSQTLNHNVMYWYQQKSSQAPKLLFHYYDKDFNNEADTPDNFQSRRPNTSFCFLDIRSPGLGDTAMYLCATSRDKSNQPQHFGDGTRLSIL.

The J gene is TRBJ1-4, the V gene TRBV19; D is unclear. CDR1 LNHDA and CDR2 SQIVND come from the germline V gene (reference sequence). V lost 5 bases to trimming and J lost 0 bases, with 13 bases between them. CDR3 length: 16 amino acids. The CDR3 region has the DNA TGTGCCAGTAGTCCGCCCCTACGAGCAACTAATGAAAAACTGTTTTTT. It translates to CASSPPLRATNEKLFF.